This T cell receptor beta chain was obtained from a study of blood T cells in healthy people across ages. The authors ran a second PCR of roughly 7 to 11 cycles using a sample-barcoded 5' primer and a J-beta primer mix. TCRdb re-derived calls from the 5' RACE reads in MiXCR, one entry per CDR3 protein. The sample lists some 850,000 distinct CDR3 sequences, around 25% occurring once. Worth noting for this clonotype: Germline and junction disagree at one end, which may indicate a read error.

Germline loops: CDR1 MNHEY, CDR2 SVGEGT. The CDR3 covers 12 residues. This same sample was also taken into another study, of T cells of mothers and their children.

This clonotype originated in a boy aged 5-17 years in good health. This chain links TRBV6-2 or TRBV6-3 with TRBJ2-5; a weak D match, TRBD2 (5 bases). Sequencing was performed on blood. CDR3 loop: CASSYWRKTRYF. For the CDR3, the DNA is TGTGCCAGCAGTTACTGGAGGAAGACCCGGTACTTC.